This T cell receptor beta chain was sequenced for a study of T cells in localized non-small cell lung cancer. Assay used: immunoSEQ multiplex PCR; TCRdb lists only in-frame clones, some missing. This table has around 16,000 clones, 80% to 90% appearing once. With 6 bases removed from V and 6 bases from J, the gap between germline ends came to 15 bases. Germline values: CDR1 SGHTA, CDR2 FQGNSA. This CDR3 region has 13 residues. General observations from the study: Uninvolved adjacent lung had higher T cell clonality than tumor and all other tissues. Adjacent lung was found to contain a median about 50 of the top 100 tumor clones. Only one tumor region was sequenced, so heterogeneity remains possible.

In the case of this clone: The antigen is not known.

The chain is built from TRBV7-2 and TRBJ2-7, with TRBD2 as a possible D gene (6 bases). This sequence was found in a male donor aged 60 or over with stage I lung adenocarcinoma. The sample was peripheral blood, taken before any cancer treatment. The CDR3 DNA reads TGTGCCAGCAGACTAGCCCTCCCCGGCGAGCAGTACTTC. The encoded protein is CASRLALPGEQYF.